A single sample gave rise to the 7 T cell receptor beta chains below, sequenced in a study of sequential checkpoint blockade in melanoma. This sample's treatment: randomized to nivolumab then ipilimumab (arm A) or the reverse (arm B). TCRdb keeps only in-frame clones here, not all; method: immunoSEQ multiplex PCR. The sample records about 4,900 clones, about a third being singletons. The sequenced sample was tumor tissue (inferred from file names), obtained from a patient given nivolumab and ipilimumab in sequence. The receptors shown here come from a human donor with melanoma.

This clone is labeled as medium-sized (0.01 to 0.1%). The chain joins TRBV15 to TRBJ2-7, with 9 bases aligning to TRBD1. V trimming: 5 bases; J trimming: 6 bases; junction bases outside the gene matches: 8. The CDR3 sequence is 14 residues long. Per germline, CDR1 LNHNV and CDR2 YYDKDF (reference sequence). CDR3 residues: CATSPPGQGSEQYF. The CDR3 region has the DNA TGTGCCACCAGCCCTCCGGGACAGGGCTCCGAGCAGTACTTC.

V usage is TRBV28 and J usage is TRBJ2-1; possibly TRBD2 for D (6 bases). Between the trimmed V and J ends, which lost 2 bases and 4 bases, there was a span of 12 bases. CDR3 length equals 15 residues. Germline lookup yields CDR1 MDHEN and CDR2 SYDVKM. CDR3 DNA: TGTGCCAGCAGTTTAGTGCTAGCGACGTACAATGAGCAGTTCTTC. This encodes CASSLVLATYNEQFF.

The chain couples TRBV5-1 to TRBJ2-1, with TRBD1 as a possible D gene (6 bases). The CDR3 is 16 residues long. V was cut by 0 bases and J by 5 bases, with 15 bases left in between. Germline V gives CDR1 SGHRS, CDR2 YFSETQ. The CDR3 DNA reads as TGCGCCAGCAGCTTGGGGCAGGGGTCCTGGAACAATGAGCAGTTCTTC. Translation: CASSLGQGSWNNEQFF.

This clone occurred a few times. The chain recombines TRBV6-8 with TRBJ1-5; the match to TRBD1 covers 7 bases. V lost 6 bases and J lost 1; bases outside the gene matches: 6. CDR1 and CDR2 from the germline V gene are MNHGY and SAAAGT. The CDR3 has 15 residues. The CDR3 DNA sequence: TGTGCCAGCAGCCTTGCAGGGGGGAGCAATCAGCCCCAGCATTTT. This gives the protein CASSLAGGSNQPQHF.

The genes are TRBV6-8 and TRBJ2-3; no reliable D call. Trimming removed 6 bases at V and 0 bases at J, with 13 bases between. The CDR3 runs to 15 residues. Germline V gene sequence: CDR1 MNHGY, CDR2 SAAAGT. CDR3 sequence: CASSLLVRSTDTQYF. The DNA of the CDR3 is TGTGCCAGCAGCCTTTTGGTGCGGAGCACAGATACGCAGTATTTT.

The chain couples TRBV5-1 to TRBJ2-7; 9 nucleotides match TRBD1. The CDR3 length is 15 residues. With 4 bases clipped from V and 3 bases from J, the junction kept 8 bases outside the gene matches. CDR1 is SGHRS, CDR2 YFSETQ, per germline. The CDR3 DNA reads as TGCGCCAGCAGCGCGGGACAGGGTAAGGGCTACGAGCAGTACTTC. It encodes CASSAGQGKGYEQYF.

The chain has TRBV6-8 and TRBJ2-7, with 14 bases lining up with TRBD2. The CDR3 is made up of 15 amino acids. Germline V CDR1 and CDR2: MNHGY, SAAAGT. Trimming cost V 6 bases and J 5 bases; bases outside gene matches: 6. In DNA, the CDR3 is TGTGCCAGCAGGGGGGGGACTAGCGGGAGCCACGAGCAGTACTTC. Protein sequence: CASRGGTSGSHEQYF.